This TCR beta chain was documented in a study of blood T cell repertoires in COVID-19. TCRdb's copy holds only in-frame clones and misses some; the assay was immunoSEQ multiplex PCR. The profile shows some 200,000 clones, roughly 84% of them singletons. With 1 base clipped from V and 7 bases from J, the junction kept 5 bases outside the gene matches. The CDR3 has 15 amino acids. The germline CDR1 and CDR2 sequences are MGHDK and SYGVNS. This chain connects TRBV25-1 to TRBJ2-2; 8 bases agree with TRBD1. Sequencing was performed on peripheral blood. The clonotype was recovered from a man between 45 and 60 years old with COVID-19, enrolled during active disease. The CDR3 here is CASSEWGQVGGELFF. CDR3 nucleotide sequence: TGTGCCAGCAGTGAATGGGGACAGGTCGGCGGGGAGCTGTTTTTT.